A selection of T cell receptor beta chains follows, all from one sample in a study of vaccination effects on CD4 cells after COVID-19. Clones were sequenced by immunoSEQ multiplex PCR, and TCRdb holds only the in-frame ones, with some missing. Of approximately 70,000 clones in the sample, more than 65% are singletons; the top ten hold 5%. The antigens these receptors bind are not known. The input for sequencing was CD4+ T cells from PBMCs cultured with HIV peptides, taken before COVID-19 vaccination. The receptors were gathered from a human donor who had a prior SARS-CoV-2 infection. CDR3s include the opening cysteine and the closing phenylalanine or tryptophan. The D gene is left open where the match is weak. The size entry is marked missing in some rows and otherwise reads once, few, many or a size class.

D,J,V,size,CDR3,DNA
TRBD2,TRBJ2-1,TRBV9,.,CASSVIAGPRGEQFF,TGTGCCAGCAGCGTAATAGCGGGCCCACGGGGTGAGCAGTTCTTC
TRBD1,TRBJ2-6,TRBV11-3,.,CASSVDRGSAGANVLTF,TGTGCCAGCAGCGTCGACAGGGGGAGTGCTGGGGCCAACGTCCTGACTTTC
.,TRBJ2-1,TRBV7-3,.,CASSPANAHNEQFF,TGTGCCAGCAGCCCGGCCAACGCCCACAATGAGCAGTTCTTC
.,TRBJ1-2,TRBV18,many,CASHNDPVGGYTF,TGTGCCAGCCATAACGACCCGGTGGGTGGCTACACCTTC
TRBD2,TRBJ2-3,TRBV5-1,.,CASSPGTSGRPTEWDTQYF,TGCGCCAGCAGCCCCGGGACTAGCGGGAGGCCTACAGAGTGGGATACGCAGTATTTT
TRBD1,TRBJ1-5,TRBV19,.,CASSSNRGRLPQHF,TGTGCCAGTAGTAGCAACAGGGGGCGACTGCCCCAGCATTTT
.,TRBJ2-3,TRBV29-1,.,CSVGGRSTDTQYF,TGCAGCGTTGGGGGGAGATCCACAGATACGCAGTATTTT
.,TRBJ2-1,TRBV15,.,CATSRVGEGPRYEQFF,TGTGCCACCAGCAGAGTCGGAGAGGGGCCGAGGTATGAGCAGTTCTTC
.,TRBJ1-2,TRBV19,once,CASNPEPGTGYTF,TGTGCCAGTAATCCGGAGCCGGGAACTGGCTACACCTTC
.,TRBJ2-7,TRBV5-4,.,CASSTQGGGREQYF,TGTGCCAGCAGCACACAAGGAGGGGGGCGAGAGCAGTACTTC
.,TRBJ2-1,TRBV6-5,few,CASTRELLYNEQFF,TGTGCCAGCACGAGGGAATTGCTCTACAATGAGCAGTTCTTC
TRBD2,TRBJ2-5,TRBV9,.,CASSVWVSGDQETQYF,TGTGCCAGCAGCGTATGGGTTAGCGGGGACCAAGAGACCCAGTACTTC
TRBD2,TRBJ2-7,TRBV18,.,CASSYATGGLQVDEQYF,TGTGCCAGCTCATACGCAACGGGGGGGTTGCAGGTAGACGAGCAGTACTTC
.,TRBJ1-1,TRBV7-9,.,CASSLGSPGTEAFF,TGTGCCAGCAGCTTAGGTTCCCCCGGCACTGAAGCTTTCTTT
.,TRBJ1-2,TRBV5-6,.,CASSLGGRTHLGYGYTF,TGTGCCAGCAGCTTGGGGGGCAGGACACATTTGGGCTATGGCTACACCTTC
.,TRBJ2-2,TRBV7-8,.,CASSSWGAGNTGELFF,TGTGCCAGCAGCAGCTGGGGGGCAGGAAACACCGGGGAGCTGTTTTTT
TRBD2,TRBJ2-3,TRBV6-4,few,CASSAGGETDTQYF,TGTGCCAGCAGTGCGGGAGGGGAGACAGATACGCAGTATTTT
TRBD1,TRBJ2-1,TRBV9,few,CASSPRTGTSYNEQFF,TGTGCCAGCAGCCCCCGGACAGGGACCTCCTACAATGAGCAGTTCTTC
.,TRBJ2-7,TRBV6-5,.,CASSMTPGRNYEQYF,TGTGCCAGCAGCATGACTCCGGGACGGAACTACGAGCAGTACTTC
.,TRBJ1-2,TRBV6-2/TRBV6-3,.,CASSSRDLVNYGYTF,TGTGCCAGCAGTTCCCGGGACCTGGTTAACTATGGCTACACCTTC
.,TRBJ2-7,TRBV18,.,CASSATGEGYEQYF,TGTGCCAGCTCAGCGACAGGGGAGGGCTACGAGCAGTACTTC
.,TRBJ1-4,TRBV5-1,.,CASSSTPRTNEKLFF,TGCGCCAGCAGCTCAACGCCCAGAACTAATGAAAAACTGTTTTTT
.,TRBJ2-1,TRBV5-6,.,CASSLVGIRSSNEQFF,TGTGCCAGCAGCTTGGTGGGGATTAGAAGTTCCAATGAGCAGTTCTTC
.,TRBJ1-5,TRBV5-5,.,CASSMESGEQPQHF,TGTGCCAGCAGCATGGAATCGGGGGAGCAGCCCCAGCATTTT
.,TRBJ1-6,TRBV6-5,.,CASSYRAVNSPLHF,TGTGCCAGCAGTTACCGGGCCGTAAATTCACCCCTCCACTTT
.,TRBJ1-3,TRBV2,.,CASSVRGTSGNTIYF,TGTGCCAGCAGTGTCAGGGGTACGAGTGGAAACACCATATATTTT
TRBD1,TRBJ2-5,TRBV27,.,CASSWNRGVETQYF,TGTGCCAGCAGTTGGAACAGGGGTGTAGAGACCCAGTACTTC
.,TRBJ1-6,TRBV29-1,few,CSVREVFDSPLHF,TGCAGCGTTCGGGAGGTTTTTGATTCACCCCTCCACTTT
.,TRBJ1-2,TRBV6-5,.,CASSYGQKGYTF,TGTGCCAGCAGTTACGGGCAGAAGGGCTACACCTTC
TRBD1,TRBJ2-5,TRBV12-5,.,CASGLGTGGTQYF,TGTGCTAGTGGTTTGGGGACAGGGGGGACCCAGTACTTC
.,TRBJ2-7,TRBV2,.,CASQGGRGVYEQYF,TGTGCCAGCCAAGGGGGGAGAGGCGTCTACGAGCAGTACTTC
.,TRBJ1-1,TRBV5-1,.,CASSAEPRNTEAFF,TGCGCCAGCAGCGCGGAGCCTAGGAACACTGAAGCTTTCTTT
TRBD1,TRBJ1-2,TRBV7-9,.,CASNFIGTGSNYGYTF,TGTGCCAGCAACTTTATCGGGACAGGCTCTAACTATGGCTACACCTTC
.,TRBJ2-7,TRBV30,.,CAWSGLGYEQYF,TGTGCCTGGAGTGGTCTAGGCTACGAGCAGTACTTC
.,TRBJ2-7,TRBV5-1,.,CASSLRVSEQYF,TGCGCCAGCAGCCTGAGGGTTTCGGAGCAGTACTTC